Below are 3 T cell receptor beta chains sequenced from a single sample in a study of blood T cell repertoires in COVID-19. Sequencing used immunoSEQ multiplex PCR; TCRdb keeps in-frame clones, though not all of them. The table has about 210,000 clones, approximately 82% seen once. Sequenced material: peripheral blood. These receptors came from a man aged 45 to 65 with active or convalescent COVID-19.

The rearrangement uses TRBV7-2 and TRBJ1-2, with no clear D. Trimming removed 1 base at V and 3 bases at J, with 12 bases between. The CDR3 spans 15 residues. CDR1 is SGHTA, CDR2 FQGNSA, per germline. The CDR3, as DNA: TGTGCCAGCAGCTTAGGGCTAGGCAGAGACTATGGCTACACCTTC. It encodes CASSLGLGRDYGYTF.

This clone was seen only a few times. The chain combines TRBV5-1 with TRBJ2-7; D gene ambiguous. CDR3 size: 12 residues. V dropped 0 bases and J dropped 7 bases, with 8 bases sitting between them. Germline V gives CDR1 SGHRS, CDR2 YFSETQ. The CDR3 loop is CASSLGLGEQYF. The CDR3 DNA sequence: TGCGCCAGCAGCTTGGGACTTGGAGAGCAGTACTTC.

J is TRBJ2-7 and V is TRBV9; tentative D call: TRBD2 (7 bases). CDR3 length equals 18 residues. The germline CDR1 and CDR2 sequences are SGDLS and YYNGEE. V lost 4 bases and J lost 0, with 23 bases in between. The CDR3 DNA sequence: TGTGCCAGCAGCCCAAAGGGGGTAAGCGGGGCTAGCTCCTACGAGCAGTACTTC. Translating it yields CASSPKGVSGASSYEQYF. Drawing the rest from reference TRBV9 and TRBJ2-7, the complete variable domain is DSGVTQTPKHLITATGQRVTLRCSPRSGDLSVYWYQQSLDQGLQFLIQYYNGEERAKGNILERFSAQQFPDLHSELNLSSLELGDSALYFCASSPKGVSGASSYEQYFGPGTRLTVT.